This T cell receptor (beta chain) came from a study of cytotoxic CD8 clonotypes in ibrutinib-treated CLL. The planned depth of sequencing spanned 1 in 200,000 to 1 in 1 million T cells. The data were produced by immunoSEQ multiplex PCR, yet TCRdb's version contains in-frame clones alone and is incomplete. The profile shows about 24,000 clones, 65% to 80% of them singletons. The origin of this receptor is a human donor with chronic lymphocytic leukemia. The sequenced sample was PBMCs, obtained after 12 months of ibrutinib treatment.

In nucleotides, the CDR3 is TGTGCCAGCAGCGCCGGACATACAGATACGCAGTATTTT. This translates into CASSAGHTDTQYF. This chain connects TRBV11-3 to TRBJ2-3; tentatively, D is TRBD1 (5 bases). This CDR3 has 13 amino acids. CDR1 is SGHNT, CDR2 YENEEA, per germline. The V end was cut by 5 bases, the J end by 3 bases, with 9 bases between.